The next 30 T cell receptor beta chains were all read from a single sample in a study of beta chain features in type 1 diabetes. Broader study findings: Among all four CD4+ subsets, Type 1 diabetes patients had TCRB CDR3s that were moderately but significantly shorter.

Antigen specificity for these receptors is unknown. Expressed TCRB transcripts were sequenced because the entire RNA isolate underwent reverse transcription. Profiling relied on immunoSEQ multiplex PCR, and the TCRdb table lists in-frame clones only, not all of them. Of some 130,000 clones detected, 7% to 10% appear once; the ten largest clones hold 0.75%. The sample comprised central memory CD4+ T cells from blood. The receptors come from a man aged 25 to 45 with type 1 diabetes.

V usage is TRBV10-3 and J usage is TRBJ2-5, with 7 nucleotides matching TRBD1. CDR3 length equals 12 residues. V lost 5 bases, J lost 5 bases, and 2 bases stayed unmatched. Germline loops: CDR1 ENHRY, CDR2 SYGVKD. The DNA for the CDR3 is TGTGCCATCAGTACCAGGGGGGAGACCCAGTACTTC. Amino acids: CAISTRGETQYF.

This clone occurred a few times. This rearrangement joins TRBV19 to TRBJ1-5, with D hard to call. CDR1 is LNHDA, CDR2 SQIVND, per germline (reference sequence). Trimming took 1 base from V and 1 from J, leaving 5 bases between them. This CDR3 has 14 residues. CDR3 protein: CASSIVRSNQPQHF. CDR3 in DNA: TGTGCCAGTAGTATAGTTCGGAGCAATCAGCCCCAGCATTTT.

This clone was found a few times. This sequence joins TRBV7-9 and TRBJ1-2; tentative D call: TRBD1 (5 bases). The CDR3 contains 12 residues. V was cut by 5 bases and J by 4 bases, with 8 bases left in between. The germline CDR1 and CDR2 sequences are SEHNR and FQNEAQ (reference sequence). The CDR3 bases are TGTGCCAGCAGCCAGGACACCTATGGCTACACCTTC. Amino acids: CASSQDTYGYTF.

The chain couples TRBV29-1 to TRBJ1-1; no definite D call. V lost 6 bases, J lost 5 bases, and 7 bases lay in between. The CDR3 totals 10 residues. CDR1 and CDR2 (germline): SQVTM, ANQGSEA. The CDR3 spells CSVLWTEAFF. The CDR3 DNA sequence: TGCAGCGTACTCTGGACTGAAGCTTTCTTT.

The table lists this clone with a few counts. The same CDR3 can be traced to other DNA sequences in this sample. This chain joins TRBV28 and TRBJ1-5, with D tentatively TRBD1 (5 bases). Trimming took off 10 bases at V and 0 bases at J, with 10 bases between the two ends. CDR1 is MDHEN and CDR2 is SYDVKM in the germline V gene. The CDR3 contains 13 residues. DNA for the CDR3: TGTGCCACGACAGTGACTAGCAATCAGCCCCAGCATTTT. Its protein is CATTVTSNQPQHF.

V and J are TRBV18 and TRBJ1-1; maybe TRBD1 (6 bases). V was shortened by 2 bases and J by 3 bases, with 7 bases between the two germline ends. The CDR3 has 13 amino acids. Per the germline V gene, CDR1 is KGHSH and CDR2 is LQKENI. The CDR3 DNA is TGTGCCAGCTCACCATCAGGGGACACTGAAGCTTTCTTT. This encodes CASSPSGDTEAFF. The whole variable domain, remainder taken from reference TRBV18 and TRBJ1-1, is NAGVMQNPRHLVRRRGQEARLRCSPMKGHSHVYWYRQLPEEGLKFMVYLQKENIIDESGMPKERFSAEFPKEGPSILRIQQVVRGDSAAYFCASSPSGDTEAFFGQGTRLTVV.

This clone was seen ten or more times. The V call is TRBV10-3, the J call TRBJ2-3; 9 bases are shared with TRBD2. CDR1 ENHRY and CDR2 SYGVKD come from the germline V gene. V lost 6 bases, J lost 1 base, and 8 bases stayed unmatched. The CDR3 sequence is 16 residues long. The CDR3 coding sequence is TGTGCCATCAGAGGGGGTAGCGGGGGCCGCACAGATACGCAGTATTTT. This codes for CAIRGGSGGRTDTQYF.

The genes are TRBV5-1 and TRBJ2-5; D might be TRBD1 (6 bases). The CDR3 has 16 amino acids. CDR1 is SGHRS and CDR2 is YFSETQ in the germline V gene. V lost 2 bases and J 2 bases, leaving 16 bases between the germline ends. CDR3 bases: TGCGCCAGCAGCTTACCTCAGGGGATTGGACAAGAGACCCAGTACTTC. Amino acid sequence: CASSLPQGIGQETQYF.

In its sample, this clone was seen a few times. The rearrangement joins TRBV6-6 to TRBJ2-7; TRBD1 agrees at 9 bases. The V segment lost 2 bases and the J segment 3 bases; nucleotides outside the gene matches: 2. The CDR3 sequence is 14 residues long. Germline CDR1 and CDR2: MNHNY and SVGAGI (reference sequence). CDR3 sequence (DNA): TGTGCCAGCAGTTACACGGGACAGGGCTACGAGCAGTACTTC. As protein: CASSYTGQGYEQYF.

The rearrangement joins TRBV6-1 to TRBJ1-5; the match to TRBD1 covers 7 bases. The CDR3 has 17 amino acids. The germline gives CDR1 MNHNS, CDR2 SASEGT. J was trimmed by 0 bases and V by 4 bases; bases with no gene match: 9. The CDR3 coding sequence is TGTGCCAGCAGTGCCCAGAGGGGACAGTATAGCAATCAGCCCCAGCATTTT. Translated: CASSAQRGQYSNQPQHF.

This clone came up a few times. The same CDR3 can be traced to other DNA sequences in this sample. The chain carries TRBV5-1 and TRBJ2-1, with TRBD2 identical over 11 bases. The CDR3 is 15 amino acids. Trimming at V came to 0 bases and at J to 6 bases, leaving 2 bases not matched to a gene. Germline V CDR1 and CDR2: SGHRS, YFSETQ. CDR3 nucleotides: TGCGCCAGCAGCTTGGCCCTAGCGGGGGGCAATGAGCAGTTCTTC. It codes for CASSLALAGGNEQFF.

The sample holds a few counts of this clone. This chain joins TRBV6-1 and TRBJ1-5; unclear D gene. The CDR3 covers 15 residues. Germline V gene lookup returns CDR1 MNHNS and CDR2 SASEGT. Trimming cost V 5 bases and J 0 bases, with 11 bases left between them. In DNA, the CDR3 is TGTGCCAGCAGTTCTACAGCATATAGCAATCAGCCCCAGCATTTT. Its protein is CASSSTAYSNQPQHF.

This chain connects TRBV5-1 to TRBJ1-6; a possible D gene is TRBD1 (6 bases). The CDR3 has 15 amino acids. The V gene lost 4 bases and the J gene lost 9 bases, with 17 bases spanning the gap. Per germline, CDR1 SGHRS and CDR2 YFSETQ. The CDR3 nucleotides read TGCGCCAGCAGCCTCCTGGACAGCGGGAGTTCACCCCTCCACTTT. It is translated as CASSLLDSGSSPLHF.

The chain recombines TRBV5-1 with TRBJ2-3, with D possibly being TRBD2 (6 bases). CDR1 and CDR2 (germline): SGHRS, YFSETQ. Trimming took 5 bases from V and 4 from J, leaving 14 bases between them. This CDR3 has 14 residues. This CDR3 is CASSSSPGADTQYF. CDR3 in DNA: TGCGCCAGCAGTTCCTCACCGGGGGCAGATACGCAGTATTTT.

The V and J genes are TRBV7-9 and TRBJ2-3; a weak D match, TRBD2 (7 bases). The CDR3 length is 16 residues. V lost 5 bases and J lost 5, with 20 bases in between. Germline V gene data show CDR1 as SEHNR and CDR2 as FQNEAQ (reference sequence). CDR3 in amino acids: CASSQPPAGAGDTQYF. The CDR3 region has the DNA TGTGCCAGCAGCCAGCCGCCTGCGGGGGCGGGAGATACGCAGTATTTT.

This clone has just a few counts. The CDR3: CASSAGGAPVWGYTF. The CDR3 DNA reads as TGCGCCAGCAGCGCTGGGGGGGCTCCCGTATGGGGCTACACCTTC. The chain recombines TRBV4-3 with TRBJ1-2; possibly TRBD1 for D (6 bases). Trimming took 5 bases from V and 8 from J, leaving 21 bases between them. The germline CDR1 and CDR2 sequences are LGHNA and YSLEER. CDR3 length: 15 amino acids.

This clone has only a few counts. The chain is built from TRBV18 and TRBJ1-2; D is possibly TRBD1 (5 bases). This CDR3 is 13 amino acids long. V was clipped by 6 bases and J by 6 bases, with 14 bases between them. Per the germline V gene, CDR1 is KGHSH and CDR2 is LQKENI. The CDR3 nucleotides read TGTGCCAGCTCCCTACAGGTAAACGATGGCTACACCTTC. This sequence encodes CASSLQVNDGYTF.

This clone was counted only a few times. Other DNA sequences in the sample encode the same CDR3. The CDR3 loop is CASSRTSGITDTQYF. CDR3 DNA: TGTGCCAGCAGTCGGACTAGCGGCATAACAGATACGCAGTATTTT. The rearrangement uses TRBV6-5 and TRBJ2-3; 10 bases align to TRBD2. This CDR3 has 15 residues. V lost 5 bases and J lost 3; bases outside the gene matches: 5. Germline assignment: CDR1 MNHEY and CDR2 SVGAGI.

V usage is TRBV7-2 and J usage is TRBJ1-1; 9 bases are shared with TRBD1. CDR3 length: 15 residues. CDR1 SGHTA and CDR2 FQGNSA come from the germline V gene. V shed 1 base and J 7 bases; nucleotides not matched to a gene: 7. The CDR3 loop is CASSLDRDRAGEAFF. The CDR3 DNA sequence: TGTGCCAGCAGCTTAGACCGGGACAGGGCAGGTGAAGCTTTCTTT.

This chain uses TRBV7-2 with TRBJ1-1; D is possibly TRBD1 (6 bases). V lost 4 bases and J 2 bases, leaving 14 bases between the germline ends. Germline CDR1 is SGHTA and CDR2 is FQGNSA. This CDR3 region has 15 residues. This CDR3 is CASSYYTGLNTEAFF. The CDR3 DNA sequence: TGTGCCAGCAGCTATTATACAGGGCTAAACACTGAAGCTTTCTTT. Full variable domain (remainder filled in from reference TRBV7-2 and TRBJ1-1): GAGVSQSPSNKVTEKGKDVELRCDPISGHTALYWYRQSLGQGLEFLIYFQGNSAPDKSGLPSDRFSAERTGGSVSTLTIQRTQQEDSAVYLCASSYYTGLNTEAFFGQGTRLTVV.

The CDR3 DNA reads TGCGCCAGCAGCGCCCGGGACAGGGAATCACCCCTCCACTTT. It translates to CASSARDRESPLHF. This chain uses TRBV4-1 with TRBJ1-6; 9 bases map to TRBD1. Trimming took 5 bases from V and 10 from J; bases not matched to a gene: 6. The CDR3 covers 14 residues. Germline CDR1 reads MGHRA; CDR2 reads YSYEKL.

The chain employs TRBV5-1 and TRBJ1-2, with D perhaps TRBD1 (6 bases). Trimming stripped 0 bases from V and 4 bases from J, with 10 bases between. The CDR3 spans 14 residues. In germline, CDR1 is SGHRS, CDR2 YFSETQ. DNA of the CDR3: TGCGCCAGCAGCTTGGAGCAGGGGATCTATGGCTACACCTTC. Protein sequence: CASSLEQGIYGYTF.

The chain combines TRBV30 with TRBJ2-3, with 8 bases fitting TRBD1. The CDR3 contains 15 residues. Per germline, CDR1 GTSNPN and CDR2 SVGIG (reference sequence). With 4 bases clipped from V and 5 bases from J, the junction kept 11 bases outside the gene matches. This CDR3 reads CAWTKDRVVGDTQYF. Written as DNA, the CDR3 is TGTGCCTGGACAAAGGACAGGGTAGTGGGAGATACGCAGTATTTT.

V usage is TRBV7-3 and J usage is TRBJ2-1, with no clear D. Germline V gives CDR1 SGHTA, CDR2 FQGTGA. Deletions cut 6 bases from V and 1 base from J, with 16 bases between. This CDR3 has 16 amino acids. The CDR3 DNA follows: TGTGCCAGCAGTCCGTCCGTGGCGGAATCCTACAATGAGCAGTTCTTC. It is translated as CASSPSVAESYNEQFF.

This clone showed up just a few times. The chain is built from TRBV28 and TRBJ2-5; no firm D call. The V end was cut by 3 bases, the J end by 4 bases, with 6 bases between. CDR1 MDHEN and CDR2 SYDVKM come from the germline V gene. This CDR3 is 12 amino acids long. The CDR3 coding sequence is TGTGCCAGCAGTTTGGCCATAGAGACCCAGTACTTC. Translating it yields CASSLAIETQYF. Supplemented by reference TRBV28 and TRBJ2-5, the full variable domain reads DVKVTQSSRYLVKRTGEKVFLECVQDMDHENMFWYRQDPGLGLRLIYFSYDVKMKEKGDIPEGYSVSREKKERFSLILESASTNQTSMYLCASSLAIETQYFGPGTRLLVL.

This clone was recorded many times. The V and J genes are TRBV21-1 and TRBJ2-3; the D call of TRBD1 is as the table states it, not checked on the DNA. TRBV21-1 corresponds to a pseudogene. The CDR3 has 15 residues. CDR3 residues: CASSSYRDREDTQYF. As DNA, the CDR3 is TGTGCCAGCAGCAGCTACCGGGACAGGGAGGATACGCAGTATTTT.

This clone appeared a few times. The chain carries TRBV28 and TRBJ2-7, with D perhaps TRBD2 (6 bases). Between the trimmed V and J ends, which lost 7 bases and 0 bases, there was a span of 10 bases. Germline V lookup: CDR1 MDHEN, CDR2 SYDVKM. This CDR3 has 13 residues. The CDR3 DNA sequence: TGTGCCAGCACCCTGGGGGGCTCCTACGAGCAGTACTTC. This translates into CASTLGGSYEQYF.

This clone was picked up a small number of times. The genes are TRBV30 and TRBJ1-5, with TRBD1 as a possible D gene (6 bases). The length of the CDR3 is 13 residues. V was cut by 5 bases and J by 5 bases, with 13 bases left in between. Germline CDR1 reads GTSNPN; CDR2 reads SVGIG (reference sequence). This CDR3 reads CAWSRGKDQPQHF. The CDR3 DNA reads TGTGCCTGGTCCAGGGGAAAGGATCAGCCCCAGCATTTT.

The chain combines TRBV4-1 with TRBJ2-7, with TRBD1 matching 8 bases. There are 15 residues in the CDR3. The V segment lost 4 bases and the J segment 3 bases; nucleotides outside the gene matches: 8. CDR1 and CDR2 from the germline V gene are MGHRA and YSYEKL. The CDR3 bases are TGCGCCAGCAGCCGGCTAGACAGGGGAGACTACGAGCAGTACTTC. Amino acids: CASSRLDRGDYEQYF.

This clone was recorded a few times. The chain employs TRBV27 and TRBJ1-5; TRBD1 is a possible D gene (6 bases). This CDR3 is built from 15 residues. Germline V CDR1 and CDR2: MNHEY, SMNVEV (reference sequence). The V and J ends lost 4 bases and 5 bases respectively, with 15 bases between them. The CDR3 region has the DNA TGTGCCAGCAGTTCCCACTGGACAGAGGATCAGCCCCAGCATTTT. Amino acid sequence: CASSSHWTEDQPQHF.